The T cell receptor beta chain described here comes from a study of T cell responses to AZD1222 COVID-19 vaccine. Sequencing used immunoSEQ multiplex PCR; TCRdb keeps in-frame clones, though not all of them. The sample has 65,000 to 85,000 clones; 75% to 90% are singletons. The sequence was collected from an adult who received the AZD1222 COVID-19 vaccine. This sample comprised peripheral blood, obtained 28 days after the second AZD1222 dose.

The CDR3 here is CSVGRRLSYEQYF. CDR3 bases: TGCAGCGTTGGCCGGAGGCTCTCCTACGAGCAGTACTTC. The chain recombines TRBV29-1 with TRBJ2-7, with D perhaps TRBD2 (5 bases). Trimming took 4 bases from V and 0 from J, leaving 10 bases between them. Germline assignment: CDR1 SQVTM and CDR2 ANQGSEA. The length of the CDR3 is 13 residues.